Each of the 11 T cell receptor beta chains below was sequenced from the same sample in a study of long-term antiretroviral therapy in people with HIV. The authors ran the immunoSEQ assay, v3.0, at survey level. Repertoires were generated with immunoSEQ multiplex PCR, while TCRdb's copy carries only in-frame clones and drops some. Of approximately 33,000 clones listed, 83% are singletons. Sequences were derived from unsorted PBMCs, sampled 0.4 years before starting antiretroviral therapy. All receptors derive from a man younger than 30 with HIV.

V is TRBV28 and J is TRBJ1-2; D perhaps matches TRBD1 (5 bases). The germline CDR1 and CDR2 sequences are MDHEN and SYDVKM. The CDR3 runs to 9 residues. The germline V and J ends were trimmed by 10 bases and 6 bases, with 6 bases remaining between them. The CDR3 DNA follows: TGTGCCACGGGGCATGGCTACACCTTC. This sequence encodes CATGHGYTF.

The rearrangement links TRBV7-8 to TRBJ2-7, with unresolved D. The CDR3 runs 15 residues. Germline loops: CDR1 SGHVS, CDR2 FQNEAQ. V gave up 5 bases and J gave up 6 bases, with 20 bases separating them. The CDR3 region is CASSPRGTVNLEQYF. The CDR3 nucleotides read TGTGCCAGCAGCCCTAGAGGAACAGTTAATCTCGAGCAGTACTTC.

This clone occurred once. The rearrangement links TRBV29-1 to TRBJ1-2; D gene uncertain. The germline gives CDR1 SQVTM, CDR2 ANQGSEA. CDR3 length equals 14 residues. The V and J ends lost 5 bases and 4 bases respectively, with 17 bases between them. As DNA, the CDR3 is TGCAGCGTTCCCCGGGAGCCCTACTCCTATGGCTACACCTTC. Amino acid sequence: CSVPREPYSYGYTF.

A single count supports this clone. CDR3 loop: CAWSVREYNEQFF. The CDR3 DNA follows: TGTGCCTGGAGTGTTCGGGAGTACAATGAGCAGTTCTTC. This chain joins TRBV30 and TRBJ2-1, with a possible D match to TRBD2 (6 bases). The CDR3 covers 13 residues. Germline loops: CDR1 GTSNPN, CDR2 SVGIG (reference sequence). V shed 0 bases and J shed 4 bases, with 7 bases lying between them.

The chain combines TRBV7-9 with TRBJ2-3; 9 nucleotides line up with TRBD1. J was trimmed by 4 bases and V by 10 bases; bases with no gene match: 12. In germline, CDR1 is SEHNR, CDR2 FQNEAQ (reference sequence). The CDR3 runs 15 residues. CDR3 coding DNA: TGTGCCATCTCAGGTGGGACAGGGTTCCCAGATACGCAGTATTTT. Its translation is CAISGGTGFPDTQYF.

V and J are TRBV23-1 and TRBJ1-2; D gene ambiguous. TRBV23-1 is an ORF, with its function uncertain. Trimming pared 2 bases from V and 1 base from J, leaving 5 bases between. The length of the CDR3 is 13 residues. This CDR3 is CASSQQVNYGYTF. CDR3 bases: TGCGCCAGCAGTCAACAGGTTAACTATGGCTACACCTTC.

The chain joins TRBV9 to TRBJ2-1, with 9 positions matching TRBD1. V trimming: 0 bases; J trimming: 7 bases; junction bases outside the gene matches: 5. CDR3 length: 15 residues. CDR1 is SGDLS and CDR2 is YYNGEE in the germline V gene. The CDR3 here is CASSVEGQGGNEQFF. CDR3 DNA: TGTGCCAGCAGCGTAGAGGGACAGGGAGGGAATGAGCAGTTCTTC.

This rearrangement joins TRBV9 to TRBJ1-3, with unresolved D. Trimming removed 4 bases at V and 0 bases at J, with 11 bases between. The CDR3 contains 15 residues. CDR1 and CDR2 (germline): SGDLS, YYNGEE. The CDR3 DNA reads TGTGCCAGCAGCTCTGACGTTTACTCTGGAAACACCATATATTTT. Amino acids: CASSSDVYSGNTIYF.

The gene calls are TRBV21-1 and TRBJ1-3. TRBV21-1 is recorded as a pseudogene. CDR3 length equals 17 residues. CDR3 sequence (DNA): TGTGCCAGCCGTCACAGGGAGTTCGGGAGAAATGGAAACACCATATATTTT. Its protein is CASRHREFGRNGNTIYF.

The CDR3 loop is CASSGSKPNTGELFF. The CDR3 DNA reads TGTGCCAGCAGCGGATCAAAACCGAACACCGGGGAGCTGTTTTTT. The chain recombines TRBV7-2 with TRBJ2-2; the D is unclear. CDR1 is SGHTA, CDR2 FQGNSA, per germline. The CDR3 is 15 residues long. Trimming took 5 bases from V and 0 from J, leaving 10 bases between them.

The chain recombines TRBV7-2 with TRBJ2-1, with D possibly being TRBD2 (6 bases). Germline assignment: CDR1 SGHTA and CDR2 FQGNSA. V gave up 2 bases and J gave up 7 bases, with 24 bases separating them. This CDR3 is 18 amino acids long. The CDR3 nucleotides read TGTGCCAGCAGCTTAACCCCCTTGCGGGGAGCACCGTTGAATGAGCAGTTCTTC. This sequence encodes CASSLTPLRGAPLNEQFF.